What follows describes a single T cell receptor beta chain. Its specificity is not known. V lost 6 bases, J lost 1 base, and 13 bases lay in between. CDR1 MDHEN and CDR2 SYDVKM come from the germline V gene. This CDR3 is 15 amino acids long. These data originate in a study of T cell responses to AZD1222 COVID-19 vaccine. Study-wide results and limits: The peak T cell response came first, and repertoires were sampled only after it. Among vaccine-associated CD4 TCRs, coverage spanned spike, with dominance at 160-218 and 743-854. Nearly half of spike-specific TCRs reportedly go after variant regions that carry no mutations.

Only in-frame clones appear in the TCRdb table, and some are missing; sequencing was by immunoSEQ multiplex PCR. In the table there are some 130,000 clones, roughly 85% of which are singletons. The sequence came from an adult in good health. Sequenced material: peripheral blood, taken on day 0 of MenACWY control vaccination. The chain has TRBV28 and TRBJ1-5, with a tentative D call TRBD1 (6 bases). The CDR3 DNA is TGTGCCAGCAGGTGGGGGGCTGGGAGCAATCAGCCCCAGCATTTT. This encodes CASRWGAGSNQPQHF.